The clone carrying this TCR beta chain was counted at least ten times. TCRdb recomputed calls from the 5' RACE reads with MiXCR, one row per CDR3 protein. The table includes some 760,000 distinct CDR3 sequences, roughly 18% detected once. This record belongs to a study of identical twins. V was cut by 5 bases and J by 2 bases, with 6 bases left in between. CDR1 and CDR2 (germline): MNHEY, SVGAGI. This CDR3 region has 12 residues. The data were also submitted as part of a second study, on T cells expressing NK-cell markers. According to that study: Seven of the eight sequenced donors were HCMV-seropositive; one was seronegative.

The chain joins TRBV6-5 to TRBJ2-5; tentative D call: TRBD1 (6 bases). The TCR was taken from a woman between 18 and 30 years old in good health. Sequenced material: PBMCs. CDR3 amino acids: CASSQGQETQYF. CDR3 coding DNA: TGTGCCAGCAGTCAGGGGCAAGAGACCCAGTACTTC.